This T cell receptor (beta chain) derives from a study of blood T cell repertoires in COVID-19. The method was immunoSEQ multiplex PCR; TCRdb's version includes in-frame clones alone and lacks a portion of them. The table has approximately 200,000 clones, around four fifths seen once. The CDR3 covers 13 residues. The V gene lost 5 bases and the J gene lost 7 bases, with 14 bases spanning the gap. CDR1 and CDR2 (germline): MNHEY, SVGEGT. The TCR sequence derives from a woman in her 30s with acute or convalescent COVID-19. Sequencing used peripheral blood. The V call is TRBV6-2 or TRBV6-3, the J call TRBJ1-2; possible D gene TRBD1, 6 bases. The CDR3 bases are TGTGCCAGCAGTCCAAATACAGGGATTGGCTACACCTTC. It encodes CASSPNTGIGYTF.